The subject of this entry is one TCR beta chain. The specificity of this receptor is unknown. Mismatch with germline at one junction end may stem from a read error. The receptor library was made with the immunoSEQ multiplex PCR assay. For the original study's pipeline: A statistical classification framework was developed to diagnose cytomegalovirus status using the catalog of TCR beta chain sequences. The table comes from immuneACCESS by way of TCRdb, which keeps in-frame sequences with V and J called. Part of the clones is missing from these tables; in studies checked, under half for an unresolved V gene and the rest for unknown reasons. Clone size and V and J calls were adopted from that table, with D and trimming inferred from the DNA. The sample includes some 76,000 clones, with about 93% observed a single time. Of the sample, less than 2.5% falls within the top ten clones. This sample was included in a study of cytomegalovirus exposure and HLA in healthy donors (dated by TCRdb to between 2016 and 2019). Regarding the study in general: A later analysis indicated that the 130 or so validation repertoires were generated on the platform also employed for the approximately 670 repertoires of the first cohort. The study aimed to test whether cataloging public T cell receptors could reveal signatures of past pathogen exposure. Besides the first cohort of approximately 710 subjects, a separate validation cohort made up of some 110 different subjects was used. To predict cytomegalovirus infection status, the study combined high-throughput TCR immunosequencing, statistical association of individual TCRs with disease status, and machine learning.

The investigation overall reported the following: A total of some 180 TCR beta chains were listed by the study as associated with cytomegalovirus. The authors suggested that the approach could potentially be extended to other disease states and immunological phenotypes. The classifier was reported to diagnose cytomegalovirus status with high specificity and sensitivity in both the original cohort and the validation cohort. All 110 or so repertoires were used to score co-occurrence in the validation cohort in a later analysis, because that analysis had no HLA typing for the cohort. While some public TCRs were present in many individuals, most TCR sequences turned up only very rarely across donors. In vitro tests confirmed that a few of the cytomegalovirus-associated TCR beta chains recognize cytomegalovirus antigens. Subsequent analysis determined that TCRs grouped into clusters in the first cohort also showed a tendency toward co-occurrence across the approximately 110 validation repertoires, and approximately 93% of cluster scores exceeded 0.

Donors formed part of the validation cohort, which comprised 120 subjects and was distinct from the first cohort of under 800 subjects. The specimen sequenced was PBMCs. This clonotype was obtained from a woman aged 18-35 years in good health and CMV-seronegative.

The CDR3 has the sequence CASTETGPTEAFF. The nucleotides read TGTGCCAGCACTGAAACAGGGCCCACTGAAGCTTTCTTT. This sequence uses TRBV25-1 and TRBJ1-1; a tentative D match to TRBD1 spans 6 bases. CDR3 length: 13 amino acids, cysteine to phenylalanine. Only CDR3 DNA is held: 39 bases, read in frame from base 1. As encoded in the germline V gene, CDR1 is MGHDK while CDR2 is SYGVNS.